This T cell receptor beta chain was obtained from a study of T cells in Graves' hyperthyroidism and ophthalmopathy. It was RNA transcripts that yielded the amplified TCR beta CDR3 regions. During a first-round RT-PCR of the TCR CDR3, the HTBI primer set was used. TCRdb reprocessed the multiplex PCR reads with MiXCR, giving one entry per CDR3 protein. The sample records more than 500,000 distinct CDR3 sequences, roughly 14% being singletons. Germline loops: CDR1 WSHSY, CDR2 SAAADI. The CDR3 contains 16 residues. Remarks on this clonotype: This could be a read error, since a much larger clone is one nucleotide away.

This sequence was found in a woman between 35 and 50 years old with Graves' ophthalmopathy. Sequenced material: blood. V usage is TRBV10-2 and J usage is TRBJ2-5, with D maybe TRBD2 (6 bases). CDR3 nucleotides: TGCCCCAGCACCCACACCCTAGCGACCGGCGGAGAGACCCAGTACTTC. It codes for CPSTHTLATGGETQYF.